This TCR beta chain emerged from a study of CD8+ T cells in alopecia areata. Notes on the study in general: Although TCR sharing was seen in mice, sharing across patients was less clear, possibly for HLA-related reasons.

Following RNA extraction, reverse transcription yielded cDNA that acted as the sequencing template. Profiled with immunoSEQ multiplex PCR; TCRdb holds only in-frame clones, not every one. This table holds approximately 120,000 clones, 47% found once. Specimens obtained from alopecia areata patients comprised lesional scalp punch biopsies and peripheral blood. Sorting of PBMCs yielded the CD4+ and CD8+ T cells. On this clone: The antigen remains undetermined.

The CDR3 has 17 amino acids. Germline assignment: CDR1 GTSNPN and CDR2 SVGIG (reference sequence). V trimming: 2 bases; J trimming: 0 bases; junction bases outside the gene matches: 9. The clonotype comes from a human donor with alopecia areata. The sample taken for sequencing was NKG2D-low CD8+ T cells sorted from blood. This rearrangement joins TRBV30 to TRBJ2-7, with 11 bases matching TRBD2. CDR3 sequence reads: CAWSTSGGDEYSYEQYF. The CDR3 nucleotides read TGTGCCTGGAGTACTAGCGGGGGCGACGAATACTCCTACGAGCAGTACTTC. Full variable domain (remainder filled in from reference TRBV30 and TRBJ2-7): SQTIHQWPATLVQPVGSPLSLECTVEGTSNPNLYWYRQAAGRGLQLLFYSVGIGQISSEVPQNLSASRPQDRQFILSSKKLLLSDSGFYLCAWSTSGGDEYSYEQYFGPGTRLTVT.